The 25 T cell receptor beta chains presented below share a single source sample, sequenced in a study of blood T cell repertoires in COVID-19 (dated by TCRdb to about 2020). The receptor library was made with the immunoSEQ multiplex PCR assay. TCRdb mirrors the immuneACCESS table, restricted to in-frame sequences. Some clones are absent from its copies; in checked studies, under half trace to an unresolved V gene, and the reason for the others is unknown. In this sample the table shows about 170,000 clones, about 86% of which occur a single time. The ten largest clonotypes hold roughly a tenth of the sample. Sequencing was done on a sample of peripheral blood. The receptors derive from a man in his 70s with active or convalescent COVID-19.

The J gene is TRBJ1-2, the V gene TRBV4-3; TRBD1 matches 10 bases. J gave up 3 bases and V 0 bases, and 13 bases lay outside the gene matches. Per germline, CDR1 LGHNA and CDR2 YSLEER. The CDR3 sequence is 19 residues long. The CDR3 sequence is CASSQDWGMTGGPHYGYTF. CDR3 in DNA: TGCGCCAGCAGCCAAGATTGGGGGATGACAGGGGGCCCTCACTATGGCTACACCTTC.

The chain links TRBV5-1 to TRBJ2-4, with 10 positions matching TRBD2. Germline assignment: CDR1 SGHRS and CDR2 YFSETQ. CDR3 length: 17 residues. After removal of 4 bases from V and 2 bases from J, the junction contained 9 bases not matched to a gene. CDR3 loop: CASSGASGGVTKNIQYF. The CDR3 region has the DNA TGCGCCAGCAGCGGAGCTAGCGGGGGCGTGACCAAAAACATTCAGTACTTC.

The V gene is TRBV5-1, the J gene TRBJ1-5; D unresolved. The V end was cut by 1 base, the J end by 2 bases, with 13 bases between. From germline, CDR1 is SGHRS and CDR2 YFSETQ. The CDR3 spans 16 residues. CDR3 sequence (DNA): TGCGCCAGCAGCTTGAATGGATTGAGGGGCAATCAGCCCCAGCATTTT. It is translated as CASSLNGLRGNQPQHF.

The V call is TRBV18, the J call TRBJ1-1; the match to TRBD1 covers 10 bases. This CDR3 spans 15 amino acids. The germline gives CDR1 KGHSH, CDR2 LQKENI. Losses at the gene ends were 0 bases for V and 4 bases for J; bases not matched to a gene: 2. CDR3: CASSPPGQGFTEAFF. The CDR3 region has the DNA TGTGCCAGCTCACCACCGGGACAGGGGTTCACTGAAGCTTTCTTT.

V usage is TRBV7-7 and J usage is TRBJ2-3; 8 bases are a match to TRBD1. V gave up 4 bases and J gave up 6 bases; unmatched junction bases: 6. The CDR3 totals 14 residues. Germline CDR1 and CDR2: SSHAT and FNYEAQ (reference sequence). DNA of the CDR3: TGTGCCAGCAGCTCTTCGACAGGGGCGGATACGCAGTATTTT. It specifies CASSSSTGADTQYF.

The chain has TRBV5-1 and TRBJ1-1; TRBD1 matches 7 bases. V gave up 4 bases and J gave up 1 base; unmatched junction bases: 7. The CDR3 spans 15 residues. From germline, CDR1 is SGHRS and CDR2 YFSETQ. CDR3 loop: CASSRRTGKNTEAFF. CDR3 sequence (DNA): TGCGCCAGCAGCCGTCGGACAGGAAAGAACACTGAAGCTTTCTTT. The whole variable domain, remainder taken from reference TRBV5-1 and TRBJ1-1, is KAGVTQTPRYLIKTRGQQVTLSCSPISGHRSVSWYQQTPGQGLQFLFEYFSETQRNKGNFPGRFSGRQFSNSRSEMNVSTLELGDSALYLCASSRRTGKNTEAFFGQGTRLTVV.

The chain combines TRBV7-8 with TRBJ2-5, with 7 bases aligning to TRBD1. Germline CDR1 reads SGHVS; CDR2 reads FQNEAQ. The CDR3 runs 15 residues. V lost 3 bases and J lost 3; bases outside the gene matches: 7. The CDR3 reads CASSFSGQPEETQYF. The CDR3 coding sequence is TGTGCCAGCAGCTTTTCGGGACAGCCCGAAGAGACCCAGTACTTC. Together with reference TRBV7-8 and TRBJ2-5, the CDR3 gives the full variable domain: GAGVSQSPRYKVAKRGQDVALRCDPISGHVSLFWYQQALGQGPEFLTYFQNEAQLDKSGLPSDRFFAERPEGSVSTLKIQRTQQEDSAVYLCASSFSGQPEETQYFGPGTRLLVL.

This chain joins TRBV6-2 or TRBV6-3 and TRBJ2-3; a weak D match, TRBD2 (5 bases). Trimming shortened V by 5 bases and J by 15 bases, and 18 bases separated the two germline ends. Per germline, CDR1 MNHEY and CDR2 SVGEGT. This CDR3 region has 12 residues. The CDR3 sequence: CASSTLTTTSYF. The CDR3, as DNA: TGTGCCAGCAGTACCCTGACTACCACGAGCTATTTT.

The rearrangement joins TRBV5-1 to TRBJ2-7; D remains unclear. Germline V gene data show CDR1 as SGHRS and CDR2 as YFSETQ. V was shortened by 0 bases and J by 0 bases, with 7 bases between the two germline ends. CDR3 length: 14 amino acids. The chain's CDR3 is CASSLGQASYEQYF. CDR3 coding DNA: TGCGCCAGCAGCTTGGGTCAGGCCTCCTACGAGCAGTACTTC.

The V and J genes are TRBV7-3 and TRBJ2-7, with D possibly TRBD1 on 6 matching bases. Germline CDR1 reads SGHTA; CDR2 reads FQGTGA. Between the trimmed V and J ends, which lost 5 bases and 3 bases, there was a span of 11 bases. The CDR3 has 13 residues. Here the CDR3 reads CASSPSQGYEQYF. CDR3 bases: TGTGCCAGCAGCCCATCACAGGGCTACGAGCAGTACTTC.

The CDR3 nucleotides are TGTGCCAGCCAACCCGGCGGGACTAGCGGGAGATCTCTGTACTTC. This encodes CASQPGGTSGRSLYF. The rearrangement joins TRBV27 to TRBJ2-7, with 14 nucleotides matching TRBD2. Germline V gene data show CDR1 as MNHEY and CDR2 as SMNVEV (reference sequence). With V trimmed by 8 bases and J by 12 bases, 15 bases remained unmatched. CDR3 length: 15 residues.

The chain uses TRBV4-1 and TRBJ2-7, with 10 bases matching TRBD2. Germline loops: CDR1 MGHRA, CDR2 YSYEKL. Trimming removed 1 base from V and 0 bases from J; junction bases left unmatched: 0. There are 15 residues in the CDR3. In DNA, the CDR3 is TGCGCCAGCAGCCAAGGACTAGCGGGCTCCTACGAGCAGTACTTC. As protein: CASSQGLAGSYEQYF.

The V gene is TRBV6-5, the J gene TRBJ2-1; TRBD2 aligns across 8 bases. There are 16 residues in the CDR3. The J segment lost 2 bases and the V segment lost 0 bases, leaving 3 bases of the junction unmatched. CDR1 and CDR2 (germline): MNHEY, SVGAGI. DNA for the CDR3: TGTGCCAGCAGTTACTCGTTAGCGGGGCCCTACAATGAGCAGTTCTTC. This gives the protein CASSYSLAGPYNEQFF.

This clone has only a few counts. The CDR3: CSARDGRDPFF. The CDR3 DNA reads TGCAGTGCTAGAGATGGGAGGGACCCGTTCTTC. The chain combines TRBV20-1 with TRBJ2-1; 7 bases match TRBD2. The CDR3 contains 11 residues. Germline values: CDR1 DFQATT, CDR2 SNEGSKA (reference sequence). The junction had 5 bases not matched to a gene; V was cut back by 0 bases and J by 15 bases.

In this sample, this clone turned up once. V is TRBV27 and J is TRBJ2-5, with 10 bases aligning to TRBD1. CDR1 and CDR2 (germline): MNHEY, SMNVEV (reference sequence). There are 16 residues in the CDR3. V shed 5 bases, J shed 5 bases, and the junction held 11 bases outside the gene matches. This chain's CDR3 is CASSPYDRGHLETQYF. The DNA of the CDR3 is TGTGCCAGCAGTCCCTACGACAGGGGGCATCTTGAGACCCAGTACTTC.

The chain recombines TRBV5-1 with TRBJ1-4; unclear D gene. V lost 3 bases and J 7 bases, leaving 19 bases between the germline ends. CDR1 is SGHRS, CDR2 YFSETQ, per germline. The CDR3 consists of 16 residues. CDR3 residues: CASSSTELLVGEKLFF. The CDR3 DNA reads TGCGCCAGCAGCTCCACAGAACTCCTGGTGGGTGAAAAACTGTTTTTT.

V and J are TRBV11-2 and TRBJ2-7, with TRBD1 matching 7 bases. J lost 1 base, V lost 0 bases, and 6 bases had no gene match. CDR1 is SGHAT and CDR2 is FQNNGV in the germline V gene. The CDR3 runs 16 residues. CDR3 amino acids: CASSLDRATGSYEQYF. DNA of the CDR3: TGTGCCAGCAGCTTAGATCGGGCGACAGGGTCCTACGAGCAGTACTTC. The full variable domain, in which reference TRBV11-2 and TRBJ2-7 provide the parts outside the CDR3, is EAGVAQSPRYKIIEKRQSVAFWCNPISGHATLYWYQQILGQGPKLLIQFQNNGVVDDSQLPKDRFSAERLKGVDSTLKIQPAKLEDSAVYLCASSLDRATGSYEQYFGPGTRLTVT.

The chain has TRBV6-1 and TRBJ1-1; 9 bases fit TRBD1. The V and J ends lost 2 bases and 1 base, in that order; junction bases with no gene match: 5. The CDR3 runs 16 residues. CDR1 MNHNS and CDR2 SASEGT come from the germline V gene. The CDR3 sequence is CASSETGGQGNTEAFF. The CDR3 DNA sequence: TGTGCCAGCAGTGAAACAGGGGGCCAGGGGAACACTGAAGCTTTCTTT.

The chain is built from TRBV27 and TRBJ1-5; 7 bases fit TRBD1. The V gene's germline CDR1 is MNHEY and CDR2 SMNVEV (reference sequence). CDR3 size: 14 residues. V was pared by 5 bases and J by 6 bases, with 7 bases of the junction left unmatched. This CDR3 is CASSPTGERQPQHF. DNA for the CDR3: TGTGCCAGCAGTCCCACAGGGGAGCGTCAGCCCCAGCATTTT.

This chain uses TRBV11-2 with TRBJ2-5; 9 positions agree with TRBD2. The CDR3 spans 13 residues. Germline CDR1 and CDR2: SGHAT and FQNNGV. V dropped 11 bases and J dropped 2; count of bases not matched to a gene: 6. CDR3 sequence reads: CAVSGGAQETQYF. The CDR3 coding sequence is TGTGCCGTTAGCGGGGGAGCTCAAGAGACCCAGTACTTC. Supplemented by reference TRBV11-2 and TRBJ2-5, the full variable domain reads EAGVAQSPRYKIIEKRQSVAFWCNPISGHATLYWYQQILGQGPKLLIQFQNNGVVDDSQLPKDRFSAERLKGVDSTLKIQPAKLEDSAVYLCAVSGGAQETQYFGPGTRLLVL.

This chain joins TRBV12-3 or TRBV12-4 and TRBJ1-5; D gene unclear. Trimming took off 3 bases at V and 7 bases at J, with 10 bases between the two ends. CDR3 length equals 13 residues. The CDR3 DNA follows: TGTGCCAGCAGTTTCTCGGCGGGACAGCCCCAGCATTTT. Its translation: CASSFSAGQPQHF.

This chain uses TRBV5-1 with TRBJ2-1; 7 bases are shared with TRBD2. Unmatched junction bases numbered 7, after V lost 0 bases and J lost 7 bases. CDR3 size: 15 residues. Germline V CDR1 and CDR2: SGHRS, YFSETQ. The CDR3 protein is CASSLEGGTWNEQFF. The CDR3 DNA follows: TGCGCCAGCAGCTTGGAGGGAGGGACCTGGAATGAGCAGTTCTTC.

This chain links TRBV12-5 with TRBJ2-1, with D perhaps TRBD2 (6 bases). The CDR3 totals 15 residues. V lost 5 bases, J lost 1 base, and 12 bases lay in between. In germline, CDR1 is LGHNT, CDR2 FRNRAP. For the CDR3, the DNA is TGTGCTAGTGGTCCTGGGGGGATTTCCTACAATGAGCAGTTCTTC. Its protein is CASGPGGISYNEQFF.

The chain links TRBV28 to TRBJ2-2; 15 nucleotides line up with TRBD2. CDR1 MDHEN and CDR2 SYDVKM come from the germline V gene. V lost 7 bases to trimming and J lost 3 bases; unmatched junction nucleotides: 6. CDR3 size: 17 residues. Written as DNA, the CDR3 is TGTGCCAGCAAGATCGGACTAGCGGGAGGGTACACCGGGGAGCTGTTTTTT. Protein sequence: CASKIGLAGGYTGELFF.

CDR3 sequence reads: CASSDPSGGPTGELFF. CDR3 coding DNA: TGTGCCAGCAGCGACCCTAGCGGGGGGCCCACCGGGGAGCTGTTTTTT. The V gene is TRBV9, the J gene TRBJ2-2; 11 positions match TRBD2. The V segment lost 3 bases and the J segment 4 bases; nucleotides outside the gene matches: 5. This CDR3 has 16 residues. Germline V gene data show CDR1 as SGDLS and CDR2 as YYNGEE. Based on the CDR3 plus reference TRBV9 and TRBJ2-2, the full variable domain is DSGVTQTPKHLITATGQRVTLRCSPRSGDLSVYWYQQSLDQGLQFLIQYYNGEERAKGNILERFSAQQFPDLHSELNLSSLELGDSALYFCASSDPSGGPTGELFFGEGSRLTVL.